This T cell receptor (beta chain) was obtained from a study of T-cell memory formation after mild COVID-19. One entry per CDR3 protein results from TCRdb running MiXCR on the 5' RACE reads. The sample includes some 490,000 distinct CDR3 sequences, 18% of them seen just once. This clonotype showed up many times. The sequenced material came from PBMCs or a T cell subset sorted from them (not recorded which). This receptor was obtained from an adult woman who had mild COVID-19 (a few samples of this study predate the infection). Cell type and time point are not known.

This CDR3 reads CASRKGASSYNEQFF. CDR3 bases: TGTGCCAGCAGGAAGGGGGCGAGCTCCTACAATGAGCAGTTCTTC. The V and J genes are TRBV9 and TRBJ2-1; 7 bases are a match to TRBD1. Germline CDR1 reads SGDLS; CDR2 reads YYNGEE. The CDR3 extends over 15 amino acids. The junction had 5 bases not matched to a gene; V was cut back by 5 bases and J by 0 bases. Based on the CDR3 plus reference TRBV9 and TRBJ2-1, the full variable domain is DSGVTQTPKHLITATGQRVTLRCSPRSGDLSVYWYQQSLDQGLQFLIQYYNGEERAKGNILERFSAQQFPDLHSELNLSSLELGDSALYFCASRKGASSYNEQFFGPGTRLTVL.